This T cell receptor (beta chain) was obtained from a study of neoadjuvant anti-PD-1 for oral cavity cancer. A few counts support this clone. Blood libraries mostly used roughly 0.5 ug genomic DNA, six replicates each. Method: immunoSEQ multiplex PCR; TCRdb's copy keeps in-frame clones and lacks some. The data contain approximately 14,000 clones, 60% to 70% of them seen just once; the ten biggest clones take up roughly 2.2%. Stage II-IVA oral cavity squamous cell carcinoma was new and untreated by systemic or radiation therapy. This CDR3 comprises 18 residues. V lost 4 bases to trimming and J lost 4 bases, with 23 bases between them. Germline CDR1 and CDR2: MNHNS and SASEGT.

This material consisted of PBMCs, taken before nivolumab (anti-PD-1) treatment. The chain couples TRBV6-1 to TRBJ1-5; D possibly corresponds to TRBD1 (6 bases). The clonotype originates from a person aged 35-79 years with oral cavity squamous cell carcinoma. DNA of the CDR3: TGTGCCAGCAGTGGGAGCCAGGGGTCCCTAGGGGGAAATCAGCCCCAGCATTTT. This translates into CASSGSQGSLGGNQPQHF.